A single sample is the source of the 22 T cell receptor beta chains below, sequenced in a study of blood T cells in healthy people across ages. Sample-barcoded 5' priming and a J-beta primer mix drove a second PCR of roughly 6 to 12 cycles. MiXCR, applied by TCRdb to the 5' RACE reads, yields one record per CDR3 protein. The data show hundreds of thousands of distinct CDR3 sequences, roughly 50% seen once. The sequenced material came from blood. These receptors originate from a man in his forties in good health.

This clonotype was observed a few times. The gene calls are TRBV27 and TRBJ2-6; D gene uncertain. The CDR3 has 16 residues. Germline CDR1 reads MNHEY; CDR2 reads SMNVEV (reference sequence). The V end lost 8 bases, the J end lost 0 bases, and 14 bases lay between the germline ends. The CDR3 nucleotides read TGTGCCAGCTCGCGGAATTTCCACTCTGGGGCCAACGTCCTGACTTTC. It codes for CASSRNFHSGANVLTF.

The chain uses TRBV7-3 and TRBJ2-4; 8 nucleotides match TRBD2. The tail of the sequence fits TRBJ2-7 better, so the J call may be wrong. The germline V gene encodes CDR1 SGHTA and CDR2 FQGTGA. The CDR3 consists of 15 residues. For the CDR3, the DNA is TGTGCCAGCAGCTTAGCGGGAGGCCCGATCTACGAGCAGTACTTC. This codes for CASSLAGGPIYEQYF.

V gene TRBV9 combines with J gene TRBJ1-1; possibly TRBD1 for D (5 bases). CDR1 and CDR2 (germline): SGDLS, YYNGEE. V dropped 4 bases and J dropped 4 bases, with 14 bases sitting between them. The CDR3 runs 14 residues. The DNA of the CDR3 is TGTGCCAGCAGCAGTCGACAGTCGGTCACTGAAGCTTTCTTT. Translation: CASSSRQSVTEAFF.

The chain joins TRBV6-2 or TRBV6-3 to TRBJ1-5; no firm D call. Germline assignment: CDR1 MNHEY and CDR2 SVGEGT. Trimming stripped 2 bases from V and 1 base from J, with 9 bases between. The CDR3 totals 15 residues. CDR3 residues: CASSYGWVSNQPQHF. DNA for the CDR3: TGTGCCAGCAGTTACGGTTGGGTGAGCAATCAGCCCCAGCATTTT.

This clonotype was seen more than once but under ten times. The rearrangement joins TRBV28 to TRBJ2-7, with TRBD1 matching 12 bases. Trimming cost V 5 bases and J 5 bases; bases outside gene matches: 7. From germline, CDR1 is MDHEN and CDR2 SYDVKM. The CDR3 runs 15 residues. The CDR3 here is CASSLSGTGGNEQYF. The CDR3 region has the DNA TGTGCCAGCAGTCTCTCCGGGACAGGGGGCAACGAGCAGTACTTC.

The chain is built from TRBV20-1 and TRBJ2-3; perhaps TRBD1 as D (6 bases). The CDR3 contains 15 residues. Germline assignment: CDR1 DFQATT and CDR2 SNEGSKA (reference sequence). V gave up 5 bases and J gave up 2 bases, with 17 bases separating them. The CDR3 protein is CSAGAATGLTDTQYF. CDR3 coding DNA: TGCAGTGCTGGAGCGGCGACAGGCCTCACAGATACGCAGTATTTT.

The chain combines TRBV7-2 with TRBJ1-2; the D gene is possibly TRBD1 (6 bases). This CDR3 has 16 amino acids. V was cut by 6 bases and J by 4 bases, with 21 bases left in between. CDR1 is SGHTA and CDR2 is FQGNSA in the germline V gene. CDR3 amino acids: CASRGPLQGMVYGYTF. The CDR3 DNA sequence: TGTGCCAGCAGGGGCCCGCTACAGGGAATGGTCTATGGCTACACCTTC.

The rearrangement uses TRBV20-1 and TRBJ2-1; 9 bases are a match to TRBD1. CDR3 length equals 14 residues. V lost 6 bases and J lost 2; bases outside the gene matches: 5. Germline V CDR1 and CDR2: DFQATT, SNEGSKA (reference sequence). The CDR3 is CSAARTGAYNEQFF. The CDR3 bases are TGCAGTGCCGCCAGGACAGGGGCCTACAATGAGCAGTTCTTC.

This clonotype occurred a few times. The V call is TRBV25-1, the J call TRBJ2-6; 7 bases map to TRBD1. V was pared by 4 bases and J by 0 bases, with 15 bases of the junction left unmatched. The CDR3 consists of 20 residues. Germline values: CDR1 MGHDK, CDR2 SYGVNS. The CDR3 sequence is CASSATPGTVRSSGANVLTF. In nucleotides, the CDR3 is TGTGCCAGCAGTGCCACTCCCGGGACAGTGAGGTCCTCTGGGGCCAACGTCCTGACTTTC.

The rearrangement joins TRBV27 to TRBJ1-6; no firm D call. V lost 7 bases to trimming and J lost 9 bases, with 13 bases between them. This CDR3 contains 13 residues. Germline CDR1 MNHEY, CDR2 SMNVEV (reference sequence). The CDR3 sequence: CASTEGLRSPLHF. The CDR3 nucleotides are TGTGCCAGCACGGAGGGTCTGCGTTCACCCCTCCACTTT.

This clonotype was seen only a few times. The chain recombines TRBV10-3 with TRBJ1-2; D gene uncertain. This CDR3 has 12 residues. Germline values: CDR1 ENHRY, CDR2 SYGVKD. The ends were cut back, 8 bases at V and 4 bases at J, with 11 bases in the middle. DNA of the CDR3: TGTGCCATCGTAGACGGACCCTATGGCTACACCTTC. Protein product: CAIVDGPYGYTF.

The sample holds one count of this clonotype. V is TRBV20-1 and J is TRBJ2-7; 14 bases are a match to TRBD2. V lost 0 bases to trimming and J lost 2 bases; unmatched junction nucleotides: 6. Germline loops: CDR1 DFQATT, CDR2 SNEGSKA (reference sequence). The CDR3 has 17 residues. CDR3 in amino acids: CSARDPGTSGSPYEQYF. In DNA, the CDR3 is TGCAGTGCTAGAGACCCCGGGACTAGCGGGAGCCCCTACGAGCAGTACTTC.

J is TRBJ2-1 and V is TRBV20-1; TRBD1 matches at 7 bases. The germline gives CDR1 DFQATT, CDR2 SNEGSKA (reference sequence). The CDR3 runs to 13 residues. CDR3 sequence: CSSHVEGAGVQFF. For the CDR3, the DNA is TGCAGCTCCCACGTAGAGGGGGCGGGCGTGCAGTTCTTC.

The V call is TRBV7-9, the J call TRBJ2-7; D gene ambiguous. The CDR3 is made up of 15 amino acids. The germline gives CDR1 SEHNR, CDR2 FQNEAQ (reference sequence). The V end was cut by 2 bases, the J end by 0 bases, with 11 bases between. The CDR3 bases are TGTGCCAGCAGCTTAATGAGTCAACCCTCCTACGAGCAGTACTTC. This encodes CASSLMSQPSYEQYF.

In its sample, this clonotype was seen a few times. The J gene is TRBJ2-7, the V gene TRBV29-1; 7 positions agree with TRBD1. This CDR3 spans 14 amino acids. Germline loops: CDR1 SQVTM, CDR2 ANQGSEA. The V segment lost 6 bases and the J segment 0 bases; nucleotides outside the gene matches: 8. Here the CDR3 reads CSVEQGTSSYEQYF. The DNA of the CDR3 is TGCAGCGTGGAACAGGGGACAAGCTCCTACGAGCAGTACTTC.

The V gene is TRBV28, the J gene TRBJ2-1, with D unresolved. The CDR3 length is 12 residues. The V gene's germline CDR1 is MDHEN and CDR2 SYDVKM. V was cut by 4 bases and J by 8 bases, with 9 bases left in between. Here the CDR3 DNA reads TGTGCCAGCAGTTCCGGAGACCATGAGCAGTTCTTC. Translating gives CASSSGDHEQFF.

The chain combines TRBV7-2 with TRBJ2-6; D call uncertain. The germline V gene encodes CDR1 SGHTA and CDR2 FQGNSA. Trimming took off 1 base at V and 0 bases at J, with 19 bases between the two ends. The CDR3 totals 20 residues. The CDR3 sequence is CASSLVFMGSPSSGANVLTF. The CDR3, as DNA: TGTGCCAGCAGCTTAGTATTCATGGGCAGCCCAAGCTCTGGGGCCAACGTCCTGACTTTC.

The CDR3 protein is CASSLTPSGRALETQYF. CDR3 bases: TGTGCCAGCAGCTTAACTCCTAGCGGGAGGGCCCTGGAGACCCAGTACTTC. The chain has TRBV7-3 and TRBJ2-7, with TRBD2 matching over 12 bases. The J call is in doubt because the DNA end fits TRBJ2-5 better. The CDR3 contains 17 residues. Germline assignment: CDR1 SGHTA and CDR2 FQGTGA.

A few counts support this clonotype. CDR3 sequence: CASSPGLESYEQYF. As DNA, the CDR3 is TGTGCCAGCAGCCCCGGACTAGAGAGTTACGAGCAGTACTTC. This chain joins TRBV7-6 and TRBJ2-5; the match to TRBD2 covers 7 bases. Gene TRBJ2-7 matches the end of the DNA better, so the J call may be wrong. The CDR3 runs 14 residues. The V gene's germline CDR1 is SGHVS and CDR2 FNYEAQ.

This chain joins TRBV12-3 or TRBV12-4 and TRBJ2-1, with 10 bases identical to TRBD2. The DNA end lines up better with TRBJ2-7; the J call may be wrong. The CDR3 loop spans 16 amino acids. CDR3 sequence: CASRGLASNAYNEQYF. The CDR3 nucleotides read TGTGCCAGCAGGGGACTAGCGTCCAACGCCTACAATGAGCAGTACTTC.

The rearrangement links TRBV5-6 to TRBJ2-1; no clear D. Germline V lookup: CDR1 SGHDT, CDR2 YYEEEE. The length of the CDR3 is 14 residues. Trimming stripped 1 base from V and 4 bases from J, with 9 bases between. The CDR3 sequence: CASSLRSRYNEQFF. For the CDR3, the DNA is TGTGCCAGCAGCTTGAGGTCAAGGTACAATGAGCAGTTCTTC.

In DNA, the CDR3 is TGTGCCAGCAGCTTATTGAGCGGGAGTAGCAATGAGCAGTTCTTC. It encodes CASSLLSGSSNEQFF. The genes are TRBV7-9 and TRBJ2-1; 8 bases line up with TRBD2. The CDR3 extends over 15 amino acids. CDR1 SEHNR and CDR2 FQNEAQ come from the germline V gene (reference sequence). The junction had 6 bases not matched to a gene; V was cut back by 2 bases and J by 6 bases.